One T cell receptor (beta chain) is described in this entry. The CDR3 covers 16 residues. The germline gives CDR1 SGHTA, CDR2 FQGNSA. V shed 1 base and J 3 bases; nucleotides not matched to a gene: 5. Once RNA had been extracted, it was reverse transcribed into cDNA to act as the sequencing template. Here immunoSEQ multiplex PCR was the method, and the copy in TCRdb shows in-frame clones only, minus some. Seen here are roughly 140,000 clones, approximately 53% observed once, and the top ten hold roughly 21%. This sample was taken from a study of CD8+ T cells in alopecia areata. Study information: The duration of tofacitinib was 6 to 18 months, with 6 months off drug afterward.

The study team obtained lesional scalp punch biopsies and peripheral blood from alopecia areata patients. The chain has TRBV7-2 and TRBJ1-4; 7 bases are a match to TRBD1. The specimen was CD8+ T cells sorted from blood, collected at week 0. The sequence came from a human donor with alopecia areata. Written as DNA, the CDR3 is TGTGCCAGCAGCTTAGGGGGACAGTTAGCTAATGAAAAACTGTTTTTT. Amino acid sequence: CASSLGGQLANEKLFF. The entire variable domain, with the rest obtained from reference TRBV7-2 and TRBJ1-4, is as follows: GAGVSQSPSNKVTEKGKDVELRCDPISGHTALYWYRQSLGQGLEFLIYFQGNSAPDKSGLPSDRFSAERTGGSVSTLTIQRTQQEDSAVYLCASSLGGQLANEKLFFGSGTQLSVL.